This T cell receptor (beta chain) came from a study of blood T cell repertoires in COVID-19. The V end was cut by 1 base, the J end by 3 bases, with 3 bases between. This CDR3 has 11 residues. Germline V lookup: CDR1 DFQATT, CDR2 SNEGSKA (reference sequence). Points on this clone: Other DNA sequences in this sample translate to the same CDR3.

Data came from immunoSEQ multiplex PCR; TCRdb stores just in-frame clones and leaves some out. The table has under 75,000 clones, 55% to 75% seen once. This TCR derives from a woman aged 70-85 years with COVID-19, enrolled during active disease. The sequencing sample was made of peripheral blood. This chain links TRBV20-1 with TRBJ2-5; D is uncertain. CDR3 amino acids: CSARAEETQYF. DNA of the CDR3: TGCAGTGCTAGAGCGGAAGAGACCCAGTACTTC.